The 27 T cell receptor beta chains in this list originate from one sample, sequenced in a study of blood T cell repertoires in COVID-19. Repertoires were generated with immunoSEQ multiplex PCR, while TCRdb's copy carries only in-frame clones and drops some. The table lists roughly 54,000 clones, about 90% of them singletons. Specimen: peripheral blood. The receptor set was obtained from an older woman with active or convalescent COVID-19.

The V call is TRBV5-1, the J call TRBJ2-1; 7 nucleotides align to TRBD2. The CDR3 is 15 amino acids. Germline assignment: CDR1 SGHRS and CDR2 YFSETQ. Trimming cost V 6 bases and J 3 bases; bases outside gene matches: 9. CDR3 region: CASTEGGGLYNEQFF. CDR3 bases: TGCGCCAGCACCGAGGGCGGGGGTCTCTACAATGAGCAGTTCTTC.

This clone was recorded a few times. This rearrangement joins TRBV30 to TRBJ1-6; D is ambiguous. Germline V gene data show CDR1 as GTSNPN and CDR2 as SVGIG (reference sequence). The CDR3 extends over 13 amino acids. The V gene lost 3 bases and the J gene lost 9 bases, with 12 bases spanning the gap. CDR3 coding DNA: TGTGCCTGGAGAGCCCTACAGAGTTCACCCCTCCACTTT. Translating gives CAWRALQSSPLHF.

The chain is built from TRBV19 and TRBJ2-1; 14 bases match TRBD2. The CDR3 spans 15 residues. The J segment lost 6 bases and the V segment lost 7 bases, leaving 5 bases of the junction unmatched. From germline, CDR1 is LNHDA and CDR2 SQIVND (reference sequence). The CDR3 region is CASNPGLAGVNEQFF. The DNA of the CDR3 is TGTGCCAGTAACCCGGGACTAGCGGGAGTCAATGAGCAGTTCTTC.

This chain uses TRBV27 with TRBJ2-3; 8 nucleotides line up with TRBD2. Looked up from germline, CDR1 is MNHEY and CDR2 is SMNVEV (reference sequence). The CDR3 covers 13 residues. V shed 6 bases and J 6 bases; nucleotides not matched to a gene: 5. The CDR3 spells CASRLAGPDTQYF. In DNA, the CDR3 is TGTGCCAGCAGGCTAGCGGGCCCGGATACGCAGTATTTT.

The rearrangement links TRBV6-5 to TRBJ2-1; tentatively, D is TRBD1 (5 bases). The V end was cut by 2 bases, the J end by 4 bases, with 12 bases between. This CDR3 comprises 15 residues. CDR1 and CDR2 (germline): MNHEY, SVGAGI. The CDR3 region is CASSYNRLGYNEQFF. The CDR3 bases are TGTGCCAGCAGTTACAACAGGTTAGGGTACAATGAGCAGTTCTTC.

About this clone itself: Compared with germline, one end of the junction differs, possibly owing to a read error. V is TRBV28 and J is TRBJ1-2; D not certain. CDR3 length: 10 residues. CDR1 MDHEN and CDR2 SYDVKM come from the germline V gene. CDR3 protein: CARSKYGYTF. CDR3 DNA: TGTGCCAGATCTAAGTATGGCTACACCTTC.

This chain connects TRBV28 to TRBJ1-1; maybe TRBD1 (5 bases). This CDR3 contains 15 residues. The ends were cut back, 7 bases at V and 0 bases at J, with 15 bases in the middle. Germline V gene sequence: CDR1 MDHEN, CDR2 SYDVKM. The CDR3 DNA reads TGTGCCAGCACCCCGGGGGGTAAGGTGAACACTGAAGCTTTCTTT. Encoded protein: CASTPGGKVNTEAFF.

The chain has TRBV28 and TRBJ1-2; no definite D call. V was cut by 5 bases and J by 4 bases, with 8 bases left in between. The CDR3 loop spans 12 amino acids. The V gene's germline CDR1 is MDHEN and CDR2 SYDVKM. The CDR3 sequence: CASSPSGYGYTF. Written as DNA, the CDR3 is TGTGCCAGCAGTCCGTCAGGCTATGGCTACACCTTC.

This sequence joins TRBV28 and TRBJ2-7, with 7 bases that match TRBD2. V was clipped by 6 bases and J by 2 bases; unmatched bases: 13. This CDR3 has 16 amino acids. CDR1 is MDHEN and CDR2 is SYDVKM in the germline V gene. This CDR3 reads CASSLQASGPPYEQYF. The DNA for the CDR3 is TGTGCCAGCAGCCTACAGGCTAGCGGTCCTCCCTACGAGCAGTACTTC.

The rearrangement uses TRBV11-3 and TRBJ2-1; TRBD2 aligns across 13 bases. Trimming removed 1 base from V and 9 bases from J; junction bases left unmatched: 3. The CDR3 totals 15 residues. Germline CDR1 is SGHNT and CDR2 is YENEEA. CDR3 DNA: TGTGCCAGCAGCTTAGCGACTAGCGGGAGGTCTGAGCAGTTCTTC. Encoded protein: CASSLATSGRSEQFF.

The chain employs TRBV12-2 and TRBJ1-5; the table's TRBD1 call for D was not verified on the DNA. TRBV12-2 is classified as a pseudogene. The CDR3 covers 16 residues. As DNA, the CDR3 is TGTGCAAGTCGCTTATCAGGGCAAACCGACAATCAGCCCCAGCATTTT. It encodes CASRLSGQTDNQPQHF.

The chain carries TRBV25-1 and TRBJ2-1, with TRBD1 identical over 8 bases. Germline V gene lookup returns CDR1 MGHDK and CDR2 SYGVNS. The CDR3 is 16 amino acids. The V segment lost 3 bases and the J segment 8 bases; nucleotides outside the gene matches: 12. The CDR3 reads CASSESGRTGPHEQFF. The CDR3 DNA follows: TGTGCCAGCAGTGAGAGTGGGAGGACAGGGCCACATGAGCAGTTCTTC.

The chain carries TRBV19 and TRBJ2-7; tentatively, D is TRBD1 (6 bases). V lost 3 bases, J lost 4 bases, and 10 bases lay in between. CDR3 length: 13 residues. The germline gives CDR1 LNHDA, CDR2 SQIVND (reference sequence). CDR3 region: CASSIKQGYEQYF. The CDR3, as DNA: TGTGCCAGTAGTATCAAACAGGGTTACGAGCAGTACTTC.

This rearrangement joins TRBV6-5 to TRBJ2-7; 7 bases map to TRBD2. The trim removed 6 bases at V and 4 bases at J, leaving 12 bases unmatched. The CDR3 extends over 15 amino acids. Germline V lookup: CDR1 MNHEY, CDR2 SVGAGI. DNA of the CDR3: TGTGCCAGCAGACGGTCGGGGGAGGGTTCTTACGAGCAGTACTTC. Its protein is CASRRSGEGSYEQYF.

The chain is built from TRBV2 and TRBJ2-2; possible D gene TRBD2, 6 bases. Germline loops: CDR1 SNHLY, CDR2 FYNNEI. This CDR3 has 14 residues. Trimming stripped 11 bases from V and 4 bases from J, with 17 bases between. The DNA of the CDR3 is TGTGCCGGGGCGCGGGGTGCCCCCACCGGGGAGCTGTTTTTT. It translates to CAGARGAPTGELFF. Full variable domain (rest looked up from reference TRBV2 and TRBJ2-2): EPEVTQTPSHQVTQMGQEVILRCVPISNHLYFYWYRQILGQKVEFLVSFYNNEISEKSEIFDDQFSVERPDGSNFTLKIRSTKLEDSAMYFCAGARGAPTGELFFGEGSRLTVL.

This chain uses TRBV2 with TRBJ2-3; D gene ambiguous. The V end was cut by 5 bases, the J end by 0 bases, with 9 bases between. The CDR3 sequence is 14 residues long. The V gene's germline CDR1 is SNHLY and CDR2 FYNNEI. For the CDR3, the DNA is TGTGCCAGCAGTCTGTTCAGGAGCACAGATACGCAGTATTTT. Protein sequence: CASSLFRSTDTQYF.

V gene TRBV6-4 combines with J gene TRBJ2-1; weak D call: TRBD2 (7 bases). V lost 0 bases to trimming and J lost 6 bases, with 15 bases between them. This CDR3 comprises 16 residues. CDR1 is MRHNA and CDR2 is SNTAGT in the germline V gene. The CDR3 reads CASSDSGGARGNEQFF. The CDR3 nucleotides are TGTGCCAGCAGTGACTCAGGGGGGGCCCGAGGCAATGAGCAGTTCTTC.

The rearrangement joins TRBV6-5 to TRBJ1-1; D perhaps matches TRBD1 (5 bases). CDR1 MNHEY and CDR2 SVGAGI come from the germline V gene. The V end lost 6 bases, the J end lost 2 bases, and 16 bases lay between the germline ends. The CDR3 has 15 residues. The CDR3 reads CASRSGEGYNTEAFF. The CDR3 coding sequence is TGTGCCAGCAGGTCGGGGGAGGGGTATAACACTGAAGCTTTCTTT.

This chain joins TRBV28 and TRBJ1-5; 7 bases agree with TRBD1. CDR1 and CDR2 from the germline V gene are MDHEN and SYDVKM. The length of the CDR3 is 14 residues. Unmatched junction bases numbered 4, after V lost 4 bases and J lost 4 bases. Here the CDR3 DNA reads TGTGCCAGCAGTTCCCCGACAGGGAATCAGCCCCAGCATTTT. It specifies CASSSPTGNQPQHF. Combining the CDR3 with reference TRBV28 and TRBJ1-5 gives the whole variable domain DVKVTQSSRYLVKRTGEKVFLECVQDMDHENMFWYRQDPGLGLRLIYFSYDVKMKEKGDIPEGYSVSREKKERFSLILESASTNQTSMYLCASSSPTGNQPQHFGDGTRLSIL.

The chain recombines TRBV11-2 with TRBJ2-1; 7 bases agree with TRBD2. CDR1 is SGHAT and CDR2 is FQNNGV in the germline V gene. The CDR3 length is 16 residues. J gave up 0 bases and V 5 bases, and 7 bases lay outside the gene matches. The CDR3 DNA is TGTGCCAGCAGCCACGTAGCGGGTGCCTCCTACAATGAGCAGTTCTTC. Translating it yields CASSHVAGASYNEQFF.

The chain couples TRBV3-1 (or the pseudogene TRBV3-2) to TRBJ2-7, with 7 bases aligning to TRBD1. This CDR3 is 17 amino acids long. J lost 6 bases, V lost 0 bases, and 14 bases had no gene match. Germline CDR1 and CDR2: LGHDT and YNNKEL (reference sequence). CDR3 sequence: CASSQEEGGQFILEQYF. CDR3 nucleotides: TGTGCCAGCAGCCAAGAGGAAGGGGGACAGTTTATACTCGAGCAGTACTTC.

The chain uses TRBV28 and TRBJ1-1, with TRBD1 identical over 7 bases. Per germline, CDR1 MDHEN and CDR2 SYDVKM. CDR3 length: 14 residues. The J segment lost 1 base and the V segment lost 3 bases, leaving 2 bases of the junction unmatched. This chain's CDR3 is CASSLAGGNTEAFF. Written as DNA, the CDR3 is TGTGCCAGCAGTTTGGCAGGGGGGAACACTGAAGCTTTCTTT.

The gene calls are TRBV6-5 and TRBJ2-7; 7 bases line up with TRBD1. CDR1 MNHEY and CDR2 SVGAGI come from the germline V gene. Trimming cost V 3 bases and J 3 bases; bases outside gene matches: 11. This CDR3 contains 16 residues. Here the CDR3 reads CASSYADRLSIYEQYF. The CDR3 region has the DNA TGTGCCAGCAGTTATGCGGACAGGCTAAGCATCTACGAGCAGTACTTC.

The rearrangement joins TRBV28 to TRBJ2-7; D might be TRBD1 (6 bases). The CDR3 spans 13 residues. Per germline, CDR1 MDHEN and CDR2 SYDVKM. The V and J ends lost 7 bases and 0 bases respectively, with 10 bases between them. Here the CDR3 DNA reads TGTGCCAGCAACGGGGACAACTCCTACGAGCAGTACTTC. It encodes CASNGDNSYEQYF.

By share of the sample, this clone is medium-sized. The CDR3 bases are TGTGCCAGCAGTGTCGGGGGGCATGACACCGGGGAGCTGTTTTTT. Its protein product is CASSVGGHDTGELFF. The V gene is TRBV2, the J gene TRBJ2-2; possibly TRBD2 for D (7 bases). Trimming removed 4 bases at V and 3 bases at J, with 12 bases between. CDR1 and CDR2 from the germline V gene are SNHLY and FYNNEI. The length of the CDR3 is 15 residues.

The J gene is TRBJ2-7, the V gene TRBV9; a possible D gene is TRBD1 (5 bases). The CDR3 runs to 15 residues. Germline loops: CDR1 SGDLS, CDR2 YYNGEE. V was cut by 0 bases and J by 0 bases, with 10 bases left in between. CDR3 amino acids: CASSVGTNPSYEQYF. DNA for the CDR3: TGTGCCAGCAGCGTAGGGACAAATCCCTCCTACGAGCAGTACTTC.

This clone showed up just once. V is TRBV28 and J is TRBJ1-2, with 8 bases matching TRBD1. Germline loops: CDR1 MDHEN, CDR2 SYDVKM. CDR3 length: 14 amino acids. The ends lost 3 bases at V and 8 bases at J; junction bases unmatched: 8. The CDR3 protein is CASSLWAGGRGYTF. CDR3 DNA sequence: TGTGCCAGCAGTTTGTGGGCAGGGGGCCGGGGCTACACCTTC.